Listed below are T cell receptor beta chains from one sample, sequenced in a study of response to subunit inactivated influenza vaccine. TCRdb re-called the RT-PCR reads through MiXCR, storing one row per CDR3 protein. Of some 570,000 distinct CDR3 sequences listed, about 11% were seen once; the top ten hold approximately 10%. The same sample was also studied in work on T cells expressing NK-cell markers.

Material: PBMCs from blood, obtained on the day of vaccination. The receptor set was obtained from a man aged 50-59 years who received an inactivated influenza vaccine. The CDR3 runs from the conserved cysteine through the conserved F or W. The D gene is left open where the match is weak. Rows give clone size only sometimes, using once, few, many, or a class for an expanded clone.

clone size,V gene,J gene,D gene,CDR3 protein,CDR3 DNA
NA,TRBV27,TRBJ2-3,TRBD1,CASSSPRGTGGLDTQYF,TGTGCCAGCAGTTCCCCCCGGGGGACAGGGGGCCTGGATACGCAGTATTTT
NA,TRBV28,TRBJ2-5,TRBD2,CASSFSGARETQYF,TGTGCCAGCAGTTTTAGCGGGGCGAGGGAGACCCAGTACTTC
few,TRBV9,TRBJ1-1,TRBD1,CASSATTGRFTEAFF,TGTGCCAGCAGCGCGACGACAGGGCGGTTTACTGAAGCTTTCTTT
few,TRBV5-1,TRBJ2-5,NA,CASSFEGSGETQYF,TGCGCCAGCAGCTTTGAGGGGAGTGGAGAGACCCAGTACTTC
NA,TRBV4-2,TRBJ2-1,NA,CASSQDWRGDYNEQFF,TGTGCCAGCAGCCAAGATTGGAGGGGGGATTACAATGAGCAGTTCTTC
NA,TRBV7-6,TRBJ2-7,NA,CASSSGWHRVRDCEQYF,TGTGCCAGCAGCTCCGGGTGGCACCGGGTCAGGGACTGCGAGCAGTACTTC
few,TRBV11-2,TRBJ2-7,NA,CASSSPTRAYEQYF,TGTGCCAGCAGCAGCCCAACAAGGGCCTACGAGCAGTACTTC
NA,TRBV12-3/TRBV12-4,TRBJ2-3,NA,CASSLSTRGDTQYF,TGTGCCAGCAGTTTATCTACGAGGGGAGATACGCAGTATTTT
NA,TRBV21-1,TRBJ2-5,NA,CASSKKRRSAPQETQYF,TGTGCCAGCAGCAAAAAGCGGCGCAGTGCCCCCCAAGAGACCCAGTACTTC
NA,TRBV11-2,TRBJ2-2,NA,CASSLLGTIGELFF,TGTGCCAGCAGCTTGTTAGGGACGATCGGGGAGCTGTTTTTT
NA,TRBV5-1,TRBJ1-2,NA,CASSSTDRPGSDYTF,TGCGCCAGCAGCTCGACCGACAGGCCGGGGAGTGACTACACCTTC
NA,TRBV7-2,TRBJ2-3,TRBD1,CASSQAGQGAFTDTQYF,TGTGCCAGCTCCCAGGCGGGGCAGGGGGCATTCACAGATACGCAGTATTTT
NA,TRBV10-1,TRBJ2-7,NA,CASSGWQGGSYEQYF,TGCGCCAGCAGTGGCTGGCAGGGGGGTTCCTACGAGCAGTACTTC
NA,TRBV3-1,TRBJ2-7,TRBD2,CASSGLAGGIDEQYF,TGTGCCAGCAGCGGACTAGCGGGAGGTATTGACGAGCAGTACTTC
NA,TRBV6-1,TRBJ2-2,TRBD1,CASRRPGQGAAGELFF,TGTGCCAGCAGACGCCCGGGACAGGGGGCCGCCGGGGAGCTGTTTTTT
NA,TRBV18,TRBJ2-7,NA,CASSPVDEQYF,TGTGCCAGCTCACCAGTCGACGAGCAGTACTTC
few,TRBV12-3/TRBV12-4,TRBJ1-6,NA,CASSLGGFWPLHF,TGTGCCAGCAGTTTAGGGGGTTTTTGGCCCCTCCACTTT
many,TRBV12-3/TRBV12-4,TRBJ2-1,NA,CASSYRDGSSYNEQFF,TGTGCCAGCAGTTATCGGGACGGAAGCTCCTACAATGAGCAGTTCTTC
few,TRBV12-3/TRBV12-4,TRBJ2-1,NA,CASMGGPGEQFF,TGTGCCAGCATGGGGGGGCCTGGTGAGCAGTTCTTC
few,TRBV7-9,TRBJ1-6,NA,CASSLEVSYSPLHF,TGTGCCAGCAGCTTAGAAGTTAGTTATTCACCCCTCCACTTT
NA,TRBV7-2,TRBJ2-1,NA,CASSPWISYNEQFF,TGTGCCAGCAGCCCTTGGATCTCCTACAATGAGCAGTTCTTC
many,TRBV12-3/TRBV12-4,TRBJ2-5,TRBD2,CASSAGGLAGRETQYF,TGTGCCAGCAGTGCCGGGGGACTAGCGGGGAGGGAGACCCAGTACTTC
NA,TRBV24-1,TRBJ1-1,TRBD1,CATSDFTGGEAFF,TGTGCCACCAGTGATTTTACAGGGGGTGAAGCTTTCTTT
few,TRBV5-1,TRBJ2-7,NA,CASSLVYGNIEQYF,TGCGCCAGCAGCTTGGTGTACGGGAACATCGAGCAGTACTTC
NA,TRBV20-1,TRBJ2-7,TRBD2,CSAPRAGDEQYF,TGCAGTGCCCCTAGAGCGGGAGACGAGCAGTACTTC
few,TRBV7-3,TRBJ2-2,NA,CASSSRLELNTGELFF,TGTGCCAGCAGCTCCCGTTTAGAACTGAACACCGGGGAGCTGTTTTTT
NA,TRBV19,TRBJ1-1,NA,CASSIKHTEAFF,TGTGCCAGTAGTATAAAGCACACTGAAGCTTTCTTT
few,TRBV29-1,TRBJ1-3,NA,CSVDSPGNTIYF,TGCAGCGTTGACTCCCCTGGAAACACCATATATTTT
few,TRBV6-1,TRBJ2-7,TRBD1,CASSPSLIYRGDSYEQYF,TGTGCCAGCAGTCCCTCTCTGATTTACAGGGGGGATTCCTACGAGCAGTACTTC
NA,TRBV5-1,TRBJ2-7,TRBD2,CASSPGGSTYEQYF,TGCGCCAGCAGCCCCGGGGGGAGTACATACGAGCAGTACTTC
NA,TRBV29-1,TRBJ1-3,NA,CSVEEVVGGNTIYF,TGCAGCGTTGAAGAGGTGGTGGGAGGAAACACCATATATTTT
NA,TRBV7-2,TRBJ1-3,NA,CAGALAGLRNTIYF,TGTGCCGGGGCCCTAGCAGGGCTCAGAAACACCATATATTTT
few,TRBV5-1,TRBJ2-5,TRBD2,CASSLGLAAYQETQYF,TGCGCCAGCAGCTTAGGACTAGCTGCGTACCAAGAGACCCAGTACTTC
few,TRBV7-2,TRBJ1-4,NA,CASSPRQQNEKLFF,TGTGCCAGCAGCCCCCGGCAACAGAATGAAAAACTGTTTTTT
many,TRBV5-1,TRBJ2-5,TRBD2,CASRKGTSGVQETQYF,TGCGCCAGCAGAAAGGGGACTAGCGGGGTGCAAGAGACCCAGTACTTC